This TCR beta chain originates from a study of control samples from healthy donors and cancer patients. Germline V gene sequence: CDR1 LNHDA, CDR2 SQIVND (reference sequence). Trimming took off 9 bases at V and 1 base at J, with 11 bases between the two ends. The CDR3 extends over 13 amino acids. Using immunoSEQ multiplex PCR, the repertoire was profiled, and TCRdb retains in-frame clones only, with some absent. The table shows 95,000 to 150,000 clones, with 91% occurring only once. The sequence was obtained from a woman between 18 and 29 years old in good health. Sequencing was carried out using blood. This chain joins TRBV19 and TRBJ2-3; unclear D gene. CDR3 sequence (DNA): TGTGCCAGCTTAGGAATGGGCACAGATACGCAGTATTTT. This encodes CASLGMGTDTQYF.